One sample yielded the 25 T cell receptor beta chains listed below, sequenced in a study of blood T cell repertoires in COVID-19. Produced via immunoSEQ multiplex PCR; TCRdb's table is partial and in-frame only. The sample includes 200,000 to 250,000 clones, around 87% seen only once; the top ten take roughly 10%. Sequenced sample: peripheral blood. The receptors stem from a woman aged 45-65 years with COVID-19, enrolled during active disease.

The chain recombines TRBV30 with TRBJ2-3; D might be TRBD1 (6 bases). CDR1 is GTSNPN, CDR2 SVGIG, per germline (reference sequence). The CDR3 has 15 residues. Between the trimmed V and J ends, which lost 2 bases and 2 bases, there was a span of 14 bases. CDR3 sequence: CAWSQGQQSTDTQYF. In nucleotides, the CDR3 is TGTGCCTGGAGTCAGGGACAACAATCCACAGATACGCAGTATTTT.

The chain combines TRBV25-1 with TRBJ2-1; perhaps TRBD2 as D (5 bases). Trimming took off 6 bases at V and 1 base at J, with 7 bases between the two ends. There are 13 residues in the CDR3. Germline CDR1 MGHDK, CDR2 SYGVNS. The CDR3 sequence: CASSLASYNEQFF. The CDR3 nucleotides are TGTGCCAGCAGCCTAGCATCCTACAATGAGCAGTTCTTC.

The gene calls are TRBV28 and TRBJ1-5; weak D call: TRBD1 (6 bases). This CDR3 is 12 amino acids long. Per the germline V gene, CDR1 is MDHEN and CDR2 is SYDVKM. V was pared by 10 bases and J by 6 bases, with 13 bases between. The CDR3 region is CATVQGTQPQHF. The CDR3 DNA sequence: TGTGCCACTGTACAGGGAACTCAGCCCCAGCATTTT.

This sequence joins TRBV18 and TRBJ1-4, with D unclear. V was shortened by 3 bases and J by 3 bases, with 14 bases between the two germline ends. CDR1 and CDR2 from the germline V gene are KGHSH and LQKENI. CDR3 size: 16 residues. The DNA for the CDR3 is TGTGCCAGCTCACCTGCGATTCGGGAGCCTAATGAAAAACTGTTTTTT. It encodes CASSPAIREPNEKLFF.

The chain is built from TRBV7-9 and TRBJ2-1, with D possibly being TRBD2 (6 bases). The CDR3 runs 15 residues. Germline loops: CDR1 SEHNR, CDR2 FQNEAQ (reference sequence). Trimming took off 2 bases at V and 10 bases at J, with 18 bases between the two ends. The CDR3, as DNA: TGTGCCAGCAGCTTATCCGGGGACTCATGGAGGGAGCAGTTCTTC. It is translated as CASSLSGDSWREQFF.

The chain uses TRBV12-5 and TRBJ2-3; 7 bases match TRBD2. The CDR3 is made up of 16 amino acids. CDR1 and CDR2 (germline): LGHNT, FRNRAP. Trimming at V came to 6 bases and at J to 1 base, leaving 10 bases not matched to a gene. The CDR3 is CASGFTGTTGTDTQYF. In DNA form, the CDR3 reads TGTGCTAGTGGATTCACCGGGACTACGGGCACAGATACGCAGTATTTT. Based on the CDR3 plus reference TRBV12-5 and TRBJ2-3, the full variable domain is DARVTQTPRHKVTEMGQEVTMRCQPILGHNTVFWYRQTMMQGLELLAYFRNRAPLDDSGMPKDRFSAEMPDATLATLKIQPSEPRDSAVYFCASGFTGTTGTDTQYFGPGTRLTVL.

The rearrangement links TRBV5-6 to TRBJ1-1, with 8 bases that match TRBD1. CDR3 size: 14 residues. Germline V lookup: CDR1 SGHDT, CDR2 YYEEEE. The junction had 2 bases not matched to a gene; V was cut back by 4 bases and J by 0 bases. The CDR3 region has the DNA TGTGCCAGCAGCGGGGGACAGGTGAACACTGAAGCTTTCTTT. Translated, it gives CASSGGQVNTEAFF.

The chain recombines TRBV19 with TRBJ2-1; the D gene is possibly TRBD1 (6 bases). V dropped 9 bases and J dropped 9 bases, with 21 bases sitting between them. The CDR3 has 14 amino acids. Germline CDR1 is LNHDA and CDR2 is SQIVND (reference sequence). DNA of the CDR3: TGTGCCAGCACTTCCGGGACACCCCTGGGTGAGCAGTTCTTC. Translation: CASTSGTPLGEQFF.

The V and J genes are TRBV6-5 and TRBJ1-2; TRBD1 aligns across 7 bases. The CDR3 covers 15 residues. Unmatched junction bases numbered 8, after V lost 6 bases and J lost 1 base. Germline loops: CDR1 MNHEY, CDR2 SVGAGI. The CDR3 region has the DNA TGTGCCAGCAGGACTTATAGGGACAGTAACTATGGCTACACCTTC. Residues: CASRTYRDSNYGYTF.

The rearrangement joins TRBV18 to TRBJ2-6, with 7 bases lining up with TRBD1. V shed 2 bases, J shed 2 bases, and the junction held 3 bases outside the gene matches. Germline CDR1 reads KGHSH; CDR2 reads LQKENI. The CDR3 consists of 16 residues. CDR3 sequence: CASSPDQGAGANVLTF. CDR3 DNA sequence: TGTGCCAGCTCACCAGACCAGGGGGCTGGGGCCAACGTCCTGACTTTC.

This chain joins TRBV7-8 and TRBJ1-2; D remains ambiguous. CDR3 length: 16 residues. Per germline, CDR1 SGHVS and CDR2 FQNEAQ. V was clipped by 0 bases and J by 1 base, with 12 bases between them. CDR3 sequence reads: CASSLALGMGNYGYTF. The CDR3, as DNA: TGTGCCAGCAGCTTAGCACTGGGCATGGGTAACTATGGCTACACCTTC.

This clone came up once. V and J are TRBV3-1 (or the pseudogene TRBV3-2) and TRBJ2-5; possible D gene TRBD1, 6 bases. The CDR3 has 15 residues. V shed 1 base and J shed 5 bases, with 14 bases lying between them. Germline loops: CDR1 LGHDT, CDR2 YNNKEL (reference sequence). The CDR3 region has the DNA TGTGCCAGCAGCCAAGCCCCAGGGGATGAGGAGACCCAGTACTTC. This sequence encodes CASSQAPGDEETQYF.

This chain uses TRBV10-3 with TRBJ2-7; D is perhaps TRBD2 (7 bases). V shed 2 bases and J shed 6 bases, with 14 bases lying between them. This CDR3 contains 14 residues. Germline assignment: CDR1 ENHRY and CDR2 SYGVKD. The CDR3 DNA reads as TGTGCCATCAGTGAGAGTGGGGGGGCGGGCGAGCAGTACGTC. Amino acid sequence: CAISESGGAGEQYV.

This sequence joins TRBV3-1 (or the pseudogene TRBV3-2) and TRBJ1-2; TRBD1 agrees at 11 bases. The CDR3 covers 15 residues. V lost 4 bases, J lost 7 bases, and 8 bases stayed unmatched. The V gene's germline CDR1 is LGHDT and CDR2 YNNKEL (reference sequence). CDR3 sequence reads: CASSPLGQGASGYTF. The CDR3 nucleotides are TGTGCCAGCAGCCCCTTAGGACAGGGGGCGAGTGGCTACACCTTC.

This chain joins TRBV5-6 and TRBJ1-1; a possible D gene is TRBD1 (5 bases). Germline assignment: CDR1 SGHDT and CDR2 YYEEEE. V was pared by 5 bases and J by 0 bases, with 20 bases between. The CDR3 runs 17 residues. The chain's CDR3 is CASSLGATPFMNTEAFF. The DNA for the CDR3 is TGTGCCAGCAGTCTTGGGGCTACTCCTTTTATGAACACTGAAGCTTTCTTT.

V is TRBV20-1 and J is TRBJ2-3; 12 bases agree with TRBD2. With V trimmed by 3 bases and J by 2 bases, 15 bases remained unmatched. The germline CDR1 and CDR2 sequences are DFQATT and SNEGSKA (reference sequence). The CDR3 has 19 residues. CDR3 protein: CSASDRLAGGLMNTDTQYF. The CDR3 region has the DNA TGCAGTGCTAGTGATCGGCTAGCGGGGGGGCTGATGAACACAGATACGCAGTATTTT.

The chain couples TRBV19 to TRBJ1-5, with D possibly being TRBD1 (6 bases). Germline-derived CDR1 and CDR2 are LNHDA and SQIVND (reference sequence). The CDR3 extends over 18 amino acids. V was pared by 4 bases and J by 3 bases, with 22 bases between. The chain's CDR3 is CASSTPANGWDNNQPQHF. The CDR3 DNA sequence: TGTGCCAGTAGTACCCCGGCTAATGGTTGGGACAACAATCAGCCCCAGCATTTT. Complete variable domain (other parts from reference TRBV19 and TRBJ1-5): DGGITQSPKYLFRKEGQNVTLSCEQNLNHDAMYWYRQDPGQGLRLIYYSQIVNDFQKGDIAEGYSVSREKKESFPLTVTSAQKNPTAFYLCASSTPANGWDNNQPQHFGDGTRLSIL.

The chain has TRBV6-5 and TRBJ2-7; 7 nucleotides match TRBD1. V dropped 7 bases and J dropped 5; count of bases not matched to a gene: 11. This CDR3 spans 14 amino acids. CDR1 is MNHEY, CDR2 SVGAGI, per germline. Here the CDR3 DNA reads TGTGCCAGCACCCAACGACAGGGTATCGACGAGCAGTACTTC. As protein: CASTQRQGIDEQYF.

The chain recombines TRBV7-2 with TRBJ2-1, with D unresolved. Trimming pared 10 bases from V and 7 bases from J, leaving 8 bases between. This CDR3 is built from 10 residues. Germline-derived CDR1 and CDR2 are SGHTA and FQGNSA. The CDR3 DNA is TGTGCCATCGGTGCAAATGAGCAGTTCTTC. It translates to CAIGANEQFF.

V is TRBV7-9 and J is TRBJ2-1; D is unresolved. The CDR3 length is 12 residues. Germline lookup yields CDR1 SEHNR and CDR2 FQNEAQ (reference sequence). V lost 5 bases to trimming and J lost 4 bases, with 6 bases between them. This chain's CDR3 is CASSHGYNEQFF. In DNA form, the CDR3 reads TGTGCCAGCAGCCACGGTTACAATGAGCAGTTCTTC.

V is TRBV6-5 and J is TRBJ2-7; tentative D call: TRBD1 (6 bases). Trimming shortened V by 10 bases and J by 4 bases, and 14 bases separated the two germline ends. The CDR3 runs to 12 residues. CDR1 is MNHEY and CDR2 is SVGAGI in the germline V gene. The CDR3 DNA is TGTGCCACCATAGAAGGGGGATACGAGCAGTACTTC. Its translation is CATIEGGYEQYF.

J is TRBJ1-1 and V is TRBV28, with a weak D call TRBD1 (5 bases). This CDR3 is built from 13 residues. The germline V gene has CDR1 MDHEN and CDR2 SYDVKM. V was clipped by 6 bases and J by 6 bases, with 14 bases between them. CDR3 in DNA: TGTGCCAGCAGCCAACCAGGCAGGGCTGAAGCTTTCTTT. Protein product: CASSQPGRAEAFF.

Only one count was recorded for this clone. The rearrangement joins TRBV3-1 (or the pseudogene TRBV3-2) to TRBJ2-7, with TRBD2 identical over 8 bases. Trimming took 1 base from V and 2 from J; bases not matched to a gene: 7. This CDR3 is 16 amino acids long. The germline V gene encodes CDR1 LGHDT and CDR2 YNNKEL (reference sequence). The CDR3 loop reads CASSQANPGLAYEQYF. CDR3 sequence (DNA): TGTGCCAGCAGCCAAGCAAACCCGGGACTAGCCTACGAGCAGTACTTC.

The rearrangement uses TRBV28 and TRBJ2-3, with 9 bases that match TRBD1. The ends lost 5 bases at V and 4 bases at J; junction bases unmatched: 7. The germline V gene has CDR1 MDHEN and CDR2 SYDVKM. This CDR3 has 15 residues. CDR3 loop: CASSQTGGNADTQYF. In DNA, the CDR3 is TGTGCCAGCAGTCAGACAGGGGGTAATGCAGATACGCAGTATTTT.

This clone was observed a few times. CDR3 coding DNA: TGTGCCAGCAGTACCCGGACTAGCGGGGGGCCATACAATGAGCAGTTCTTC. This gives the protein CASSTRTSGGPYNEQFF. The chain is built from TRBV27 and TRBJ2-1, with 14 bases matching TRBD2. This CDR3 spans 17 amino acids. The V segment lost 5 bases and the J segment 4 bases; nucleotides outside the gene matches: 7. Looked up from germline, CDR1 is MNHEY and CDR2 is SMNVEV (reference sequence).